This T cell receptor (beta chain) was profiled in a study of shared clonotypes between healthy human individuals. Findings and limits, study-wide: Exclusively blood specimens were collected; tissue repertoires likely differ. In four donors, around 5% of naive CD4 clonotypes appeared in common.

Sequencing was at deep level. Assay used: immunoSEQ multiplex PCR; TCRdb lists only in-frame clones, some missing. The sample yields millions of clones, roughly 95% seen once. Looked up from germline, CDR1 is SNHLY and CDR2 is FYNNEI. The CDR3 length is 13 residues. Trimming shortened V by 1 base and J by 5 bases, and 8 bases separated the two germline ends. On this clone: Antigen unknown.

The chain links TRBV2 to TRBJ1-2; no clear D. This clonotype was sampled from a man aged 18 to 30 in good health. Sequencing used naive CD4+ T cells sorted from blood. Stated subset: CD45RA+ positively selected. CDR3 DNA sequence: TGTGCCAGCAGTGAAGACGTGGCATATGGCTACACCTTC. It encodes CASSEDVAYGYTF.